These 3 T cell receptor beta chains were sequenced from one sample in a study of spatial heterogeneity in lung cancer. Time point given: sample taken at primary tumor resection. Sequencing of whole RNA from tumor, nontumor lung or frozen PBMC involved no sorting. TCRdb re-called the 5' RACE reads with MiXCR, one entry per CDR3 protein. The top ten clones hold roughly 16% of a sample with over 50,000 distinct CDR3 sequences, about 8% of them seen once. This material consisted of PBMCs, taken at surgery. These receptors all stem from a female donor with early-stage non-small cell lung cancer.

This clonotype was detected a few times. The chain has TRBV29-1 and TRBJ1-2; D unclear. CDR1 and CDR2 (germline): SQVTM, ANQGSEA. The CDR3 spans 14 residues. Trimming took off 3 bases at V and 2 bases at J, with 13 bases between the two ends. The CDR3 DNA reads TGCAGCGTTGATTCCAGGCCCATGAACTATGGCTACACCTTC. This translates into CSVDSRPMNYGYTF.

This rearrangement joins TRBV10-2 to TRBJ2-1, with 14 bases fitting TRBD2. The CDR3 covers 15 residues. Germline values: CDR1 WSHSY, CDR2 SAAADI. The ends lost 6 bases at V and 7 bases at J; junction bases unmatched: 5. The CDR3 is CASSLGTSGRNEQFF. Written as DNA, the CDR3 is TGCGCCAGCAGCCTCGGGACTAGCGGGAGAAATGAGCAGTTCTTC.

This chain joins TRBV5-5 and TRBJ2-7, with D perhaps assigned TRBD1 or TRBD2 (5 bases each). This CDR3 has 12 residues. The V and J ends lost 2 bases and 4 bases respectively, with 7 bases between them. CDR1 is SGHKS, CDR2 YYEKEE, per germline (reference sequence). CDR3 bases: TGTGCCAGCAGCTTAGGGGAGTACGAGCAGTACGTC. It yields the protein CASSLGEYEQYV.